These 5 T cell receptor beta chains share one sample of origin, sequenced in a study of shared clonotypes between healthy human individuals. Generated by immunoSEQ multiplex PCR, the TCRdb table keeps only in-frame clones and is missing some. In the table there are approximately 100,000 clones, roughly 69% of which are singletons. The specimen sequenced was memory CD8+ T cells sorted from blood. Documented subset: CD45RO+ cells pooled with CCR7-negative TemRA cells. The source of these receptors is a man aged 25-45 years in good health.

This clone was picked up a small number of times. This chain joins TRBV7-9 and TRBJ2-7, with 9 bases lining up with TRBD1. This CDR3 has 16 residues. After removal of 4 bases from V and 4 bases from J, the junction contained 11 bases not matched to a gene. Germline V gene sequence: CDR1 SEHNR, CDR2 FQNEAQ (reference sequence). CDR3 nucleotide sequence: TGTGCCAGCAGCTCGTCGTCGGGACAGGGAATATACGAGCAGTACTTC. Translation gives CASSSSSGQGIYEQYF. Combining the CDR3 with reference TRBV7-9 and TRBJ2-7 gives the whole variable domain DTGVSQNPRHKITKRGQNVTFRCDPISEHNRLYWYRQTLGQGPEFLTYFQNEAQLEKSRLLSDRFSAERPKGSFSTLEIQRTEQGDSAMYLCASSSSSGQGIYEQYFGPGTRLTVT.

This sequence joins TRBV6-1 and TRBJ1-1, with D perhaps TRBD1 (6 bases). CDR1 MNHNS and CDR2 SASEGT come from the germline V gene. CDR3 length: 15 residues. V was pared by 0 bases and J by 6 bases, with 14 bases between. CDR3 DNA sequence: TGTGCCAGCAGTGAAGCTCTAGGGGGGGGAGCTGAAGCTTTCTTT. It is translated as CASSEALGGGAEAFF.

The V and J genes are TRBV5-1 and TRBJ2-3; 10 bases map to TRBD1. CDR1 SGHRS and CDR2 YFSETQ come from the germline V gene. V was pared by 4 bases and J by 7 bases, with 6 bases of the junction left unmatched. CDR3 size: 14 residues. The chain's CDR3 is CASSAGTGDNTQYF. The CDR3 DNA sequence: TGCGCCAGCAGCGCCGGGACAGGGGACAATACGCAGTATTTT.

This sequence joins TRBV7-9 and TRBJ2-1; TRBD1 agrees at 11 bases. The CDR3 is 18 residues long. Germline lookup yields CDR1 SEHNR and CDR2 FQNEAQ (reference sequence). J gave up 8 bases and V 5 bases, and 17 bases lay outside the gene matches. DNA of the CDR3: TGTGCCAGCAGCGTCGGAACGCCCGGGACAGGGGGGCACGATGAGCAGTTCTTC. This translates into CASSVGTPGTGGHDEQFF.

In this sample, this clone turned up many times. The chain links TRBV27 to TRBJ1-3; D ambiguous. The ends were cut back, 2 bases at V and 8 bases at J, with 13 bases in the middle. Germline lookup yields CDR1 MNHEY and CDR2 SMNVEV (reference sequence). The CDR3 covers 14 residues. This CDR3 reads CASSLGGNLDTIYF. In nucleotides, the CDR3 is TGTGCCAGCAGTTTAGGAGGGAATCTGGACACCATATATTTT.